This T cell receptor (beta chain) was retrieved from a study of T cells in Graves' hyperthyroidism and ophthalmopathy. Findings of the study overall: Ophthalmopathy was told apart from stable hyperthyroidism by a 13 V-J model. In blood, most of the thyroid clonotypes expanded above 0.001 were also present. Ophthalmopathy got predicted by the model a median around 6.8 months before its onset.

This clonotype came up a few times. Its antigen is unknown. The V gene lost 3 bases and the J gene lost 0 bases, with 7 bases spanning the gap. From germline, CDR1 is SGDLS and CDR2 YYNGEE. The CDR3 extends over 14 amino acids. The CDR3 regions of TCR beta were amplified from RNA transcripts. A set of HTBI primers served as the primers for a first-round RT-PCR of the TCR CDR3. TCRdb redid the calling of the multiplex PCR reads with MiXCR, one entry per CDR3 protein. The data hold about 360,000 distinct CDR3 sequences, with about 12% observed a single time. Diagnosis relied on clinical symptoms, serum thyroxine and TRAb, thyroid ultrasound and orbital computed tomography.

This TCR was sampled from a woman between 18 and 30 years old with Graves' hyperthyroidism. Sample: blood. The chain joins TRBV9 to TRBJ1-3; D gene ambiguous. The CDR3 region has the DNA TGTGCCAGCAGCGAAGAGGACTCTGGAAACACCATATATTTT. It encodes CASSEEDSGNTIYF.